This T cell receptor (beta chain) was sequenced during a study of T cells in Graves' hyperthyroidism and ophthalmopathy. Study in general: Pretreatment peripheral blood was obtained at initial diagnosis. Whole-study results and caveats: Expanded thyroid clonotypes (above 0.001) were mostly also found in blood. Ophthalmopathy could be told apart from stable hyperthyroidism with a 13 V-J model.

Using RNA transcripts as the source, TCR beta CDR3 regions were amplified. The study used the HTBI primer set for a first-round RT-PCR of the TCR CDR3. TCRdb reanalysed the multiplex PCR reads using MiXCR and keeps one entry per CDR3 protein. Seen here are about 690,000 distinct CDR3 sequences, approximately 15% observed once, and the top ten hold around 15%. Trimming at V came to 6 bases and at J to 6 bases, leaving 4 bases not matched to a gene. This CDR3 is 14 amino acids long. Patients aged 18 to 65 had newly diagnosed hyperthyroidism of under 2 months' duration. This clonotype was seen many times. No antigen is known for it.

The receptor was isolated from a man aged 45 to 65 with Graves' hyperthyroidism. This chain uses TRBV12-3 or TRBV12-4 with TRBJ1-4; TRBD1 aligns across 10 bases. Sequencing was done on a sample of blood. CDR3 loop: CASRPTGGYEKLFF. Here the CDR3 DNA reads TGTGCCAGCAGACCGACAGGGGGCTATGAAAAACTGTTTTTT.